One sample yielded the 20 T cell receptor beta chains listed below, sequenced in a study of shared clonotypes between healthy human individuals. Sequencing was performed with immunoSEQ multiplex PCR; in TCRdb, only in-frame clones are kept and a portion is missing. This sample carries 2 million to 3 million clones, over 85% of them seen once, and the ten largest clones take approximately 0.37%. The sequencing sample was made of naive CD4+ T cells from PBMCs. Subset in this sample: CD45RA+ positively selected. Every receptor here comes from a man between 18 and 29 years old in good health. Some clones in this sample may be carry-over from other donors' samples.

On this clone: Other DNA sequences in the same sample also yield this CDR3. The rearrangement joins TRBV6-1 to TRBJ1-2; D gene unclear. Germline loops: CDR1 MNHNS, CDR2 SASEGT. The CDR3 runs to 12 residues. V was cut by 8 bases and J by 0 bases, with 7 bases left in between. In nucleotides, the CDR3 is TGTGCCAGCTCGGAGGCTAACTATGGCTACACCTTC. Protein product: CASSEANYGYTF.

About this clone: This same CDR3 is encoded by further DNA sequences in the sample. The chain combines TRBV7-8 with TRBJ1-2, with D perhaps matching TRBD1 (6 bases). Germline assignment: CDR1 SGHVS and CDR2 FQNEAQ. The V end was cut by 3 bases, the J end by 2 bases, with 7 bases between. This CDR3 has 13 amino acids. The CDR3 reads CASSLDSNYGYTF. The CDR3 region has the DNA TGTGCCAGCAGCTTGGACAGCAACTATGGCTACACCTTC.

V gene TRBV27 combines with J gene TRBJ2-7, with 7 bases that match TRBD2. The CDR3 has 14 amino acids. Germline lookup yields CDR1 MNHEY and CDR2 SMNVEV (reference sequence). V was pared by 2 bases and J by 2 bases, with 3 bases of the junction left unmatched. CDR3 sequence: CASSLAGDPYEQYF. For the CDR3, the DNA is TGTGCCAGCAGTTTAGCGGGAGATCCCTACGAGCAGTACTTC.

This sequence joins TRBV20-1 and TRBJ2-5; D not resolved. The J call is uncertain, as TRBJ2-7 better fits the DNA end. CDR1 and CDR2 from the germline V gene are DFQATT and SNEGSKA (reference sequence). CDR3 length equals 9 residues. CDR3 coding DNA: TGCAGTGCTCTCCCCGAGCAGTACTTC. It codes for CSALPEQYF.

As to this clone: At the DNA level, this CDR3 is encoded by other sequences in the same sample as well. V is TRBV5-4 and J is TRBJ2-1; a weak D match, TRBD1 (5 bases). CDR3 length equals 12 residues. CDR1 is SGHNT and CDR2 is YYREEE in the germline V gene (reference sequence). Trimming shortened V by 2 bases and J by 7 bases, and 7 bases separated the two germline ends. CDR3 residues: CASSLDSNEQFF. The CDR3 bases are TGTGCCAGCAGCTTAGACAGTAATGAGCAGTTCTTC.

The genes are TRBV5-1 and TRBJ2-2; D call uncertain. Germline loops: CDR1 SGHRS, CDR2 YFSETQ. Trimming removed 0 bases at V and 1 base at J, with 4 bases between. This CDR3 region has 14 residues. This CDR3 is CASSLEWNTGELFF. CDR3 bases: TGCGCCAGCAGCTTGGAATGGAACACCGGGGAGCTGTTTTTT. Filled out from reference TRBV5-1 and TRBJ2-2, the complete variable domain reads KAGVTQTPRYLIKTRGQQVTLSCSPISGHRSVSWYQQTPGQGLQFLFEYFSETQRNKGNFPGRFSGRQFSNSRSEMNVSTLELGDSALYLCASSLEWNTGELFFGEGSRLTVL.

The genes are TRBV5-1 and TRBJ2-3; the D gene is possibly TRBD2 (6 bases). V lost 1 base and J lost 4, with 13 bases in between. Germline values: CDR1 SGHRS, CDR2 YFSETQ. The CDR3 runs to 15 residues. CDR3 coding DNA: TGCGCCAGCAGCTTGAGTCCCGGGAGTTCAGATACGCAGTATTTT. Residues: CASSLSPGSSDTQYF.

The CDR3 sequence: CASSGVVGYTF. The CDR3 DNA reads as TGTGCCAGCAGTGGTGTGGTTGGCTACACCTTC. V gene TRBV6-1 combines with J gene TRBJ1-2; D not resolved. This CDR3 is 11 amino acids long. The V end was cut by 4 bases, the J end by 7 bases, with 7 bases between. The germline V gene has CDR1 MNHNS and CDR2 SASEGT.

This chain connects TRBV7-8 to TRBJ1-2; D gene uncertain. V was pared by 4 bases and J by 8 bases, with 14 bases between. The CDR3 is 13 amino acids. CDR1 and CDR2 from the germline V gene are SGHVS and FQNEAQ. CDR3 loop: CASSSRVLGGYTF. CDR3 bases: TGTGCCAGCAGCTCCCGGGTCCTTGGGGGCTACACCTTC.

The chain is built from TRBV5-5 and TRBJ2-1, with no clear D. CDR1 is SGHKS and CDR2 is YYEKEE in the germline V gene (reference sequence). The CDR3 consists of 14 residues. V was trimmed by 6 bases and J by 5 bases, leaving 15 bases between them. CDR3 amino acids: CASIERVTHNEQFF. The CDR3 nucleotides read TGTGCCAGCATCGAACGGGTAACACACAATGAGCAGTTCTTC.

V is TRBV7-3 and J is TRBJ2-1, with 7 nucleotides matching TRBD2. Germline V gene lookup returns CDR1 SGHTA and CDR2 FQGTGA. Trimming took 2 bases from V and 8 from J; bases not matched to a gene: 9. The CDR3 runs to 15 residues. CDR3 nucleotide sequence: TGTGCCAGCAGCTTACAAGGCGGGAGAGGGGATGAGCAGTTCTTC. Translation: CASSLQGGRGDEQFF.

The rearrangement links TRBV28 to TRBJ2-4, with D possibly TRBD1 on 6 matching bases. The CDR3 is 15 amino acids. The V end lost 4 bases, the J end lost 5 bases, and 15 bases lay between the germline ends. Germline-derived CDR1 and CDR2 are MDHEN and SYDVKM. CDR3 nucleotide sequence: TGTGCCAGCAGTTCCACAGGGAAACCACAAAACATTCAGTACTTC. Translation gives CASSSTGKPQNIQYF.

This chain connects TRBV6-4 to TRBJ1-5; D remains ambiguous. Per the germline V gene, CDR1 is MRHNA and CDR2 is SNTAGT. Trimming cost V 1 base and J 0 bases, with 16 bases left between them. This CDR3 spans 18 amino acids. The CDR3 bases are TGTGCCAGCAGTGACTTGAGATTGGACGGGAATAGCAATCAGCCCCAGCATTTT. This gives the protein CASSDLRLDGNSNQPQHF.

Concerning this clone: A much larger clonotype is one base distant, so this may be a read error. The same CDR3 also results from other DNA sequences found in this sample. The J gene is TRBJ2-5, the V gene TRBV6-6; D remains ambiguous. CDR3 length equals 10 residues. The V end lost 7 bases, the J end lost 3 bases, and 3 bases lay between the germline ends. Germline CDR1 MNHNY, CDR2 SVGAGI (reference sequence). The CDR3: CASNEETQYF. The CDR3 DNA follows: TGTGCCAGCAATGAAGAGACCCAGTACTTC.

The chain uses TRBV10-3 and TRBJ1-2; D call uncertain. Germline V gene lookup returns CDR1 ENHRY and CDR2 SYGVKD. This CDR3 region has 14 residues. V was trimmed by 3 bases and J by 8 bases, leaving 16 bases between them. For the CDR3, the DNA is TGTGCCATCAGTGACACGGTGGACCAATCAGGCTACACCTTC. This sequence encodes CAISDTVDQSGYTF.

This chain connects TRBV18 to TRBJ1-3, with TRBD1 matching 7 bases. Germline V gene sequence: CDR1 KGHSH, CDR2 LQKENI. CDR3 length: 17 residues. J lost 7 bases, V lost 4 bases, and 16 bases had no gene match. CDR3 sequence: CASSQQGTTWTRNTIYF. As DNA, the CDR3 is TGTGCCAGCTCACAACAGGGGACAACCTGGACACGGAACACCATATATTTT.

The CDR3 sequence: CASSPRVGGDTGELFF. CDR3 DNA sequence: TGTGCCAGCTCACCACGGGTGGGAGGCGACACCGGGGAGCTGTTTTTT. The V call is TRBV18, the J call TRBJ2-2; D might be TRBD2 (6 bases). Trimming removed 1 base at V and 3 bases at J, with 12 bases between. The CDR3 contains 16 residues. From germline, CDR1 is KGHSH and CDR2 LQKENI.

The chain uses TRBV9 and TRBJ2-7; 8 bases are shared with TRBD2. Germline CDR1 SGDLS, CDR2 YYNGEE. This CDR3 region has 14 residues. The V and J ends lost 4 bases and 2 bases, in that order; junction bases with no gene match: 5. The CDR3 sequence is CASSPGTRTYEQYF. In nucleotides, the CDR3 is TGTGCCAGCAGCCCAGGGACTAGGACCTACGAGCAGTACTTC.

V gene TRBV2 combines with J gene TRBJ2-3, with D unclear. This CDR3 has 14 residues. Trimming pared 4 bases from V and 0 bases from J, leaving 8 bases between. Germline V lookup: CDR1 SNHLY, CDR2 FYNNEI. CDR3 coding DNA: TGTGCCAGCAGTGGATCTATAAGCACAGATACGCAGTATTTT. Protein product: CASSGSISTDTQYF.

This sequence joins TRBV14 and TRBJ1-2, with 8 bases identical to TRBD1. Germline V CDR1 and CDR2: SGHDN, FVKESK. The CDR3 has 16 amino acids. V lost 6 bases, J lost 2 bases, and 11 bases stayed unmatched. The CDR3 DNA sequence: TGTGCCAGCAGTGTAGAACAGAGGACAGGGAACTATGGCTACACCTTC. Protein sequence: CASSVEQRTGNYGYTF.